Listed below are T cell receptor beta chains from one sample, sequenced in a study of shared clonotypes between healthy human individuals. Repertoires were generated with immunoSEQ multiplex PCR, while TCRdb's copy carries only in-frame clones and drops some. The repertoire holds about 2.1 million clones, with just over 90% as singletons. Material for sequencing was naive CD8+ T cells from PBMCs. All receptors derive from a man aged 18 to 30 in good health. Some clones in this sample may be carry-over from other donors' samples. Both conserved end residues are part of each CDR3. The D gene is left open where the match is weak. For some rows the clone size is stated as once, few or many, or as a class when expanded; others skip it.

CASSHPTGTGYEQYF	TGCGCCAGCAGCCATCCGACAGGGACTGGCTACGAGCAGTACTTC	-	-	TRBJ2-7	TRBV4-1
CASTQRSTGELFF	TGTGCCAGCACCCAAAGGAGCACCGGGGAGCTGTTTTTT	-	-	TRBJ2-2	TRBV9
CAISESGAGVTDTQYF	TGTGCCATCAGTGAGTCAGGGGCGGGAGTCACAGATACGCAGTATTTT	TRBD2	-	TRBJ2-3	TRBV10-3
CASSYSRGSGENLHF	TGTGCCAGCAGTTACTCGCGTGGTAGCGGGGAAAACCTCCACTTT	-	-	TRBJ1-6	TRBV6-5
CASIGSPRYNEQFF	TGTGCCAGCATAGGTAGCCCCCGCTACAATGAGCAGTTCTTC	-	-	TRBJ2-1	TRBV7-8
CASSDIQGEIDYEQYF	TGTGCCAGCAGCGATATACAGGGTGAAATAGACTACGAGCAGTACTTC	-	-	TRBJ2-7	TRBV7-8
CAISDPLAGSTGWSQYF	TGTGCCATCAGTGATCCACTAGCGGGGTCCACGGGTTGGTCCCAGTACTTC	TRBD2	once	TRBJ2-5	TRBV10-3
CASSSRGEGRRETQYF	TGTGCCAGCAGCTCCCGGGGGGAGGGCAGACGCGAGACCCAGTACTTC	TRBD2	once	TRBJ2-5	TRBV11-2
CASSLKTGGDTGELFF	TGTGCCAGCAGTTTGAAGACAGGGGGCGACACCGGGGAGCTGTTTTTT	TRBD1	-	TRBJ2-2	TRBV28
CASSETGSSYEQYF	TGTGCCAGCAGCGAGACAGGGTCTTCCTACGAGCAGTACTTC	TRBD1	-	TRBJ2-7	TRBV7-9
CASSASGGSYEQYF	TGTGCCAGCAGCGCCTCGGGGGGCTCCTACGAGCAGTACTTC	TRBD2	few	TRBJ2-7	TRBV6-4
CASSLVGGPYEQYF	TGTGCCAGCAGCTTGGTTGGGGGCCCCTACGAGCAGTACTTC	-	-	TRBJ2-7	TRBV5-8
CASSDRDRDYGYTF	TGTGCCAGCAGCGACAGGGATCGTGACTATGGCTACACCTTC	-	-	TRBJ1-2	TRBV9
CSVETSGRSYEQYF	TGCAGCGTAGAAACTAGCGGTCGCTCCTACGAGCAGTACTTC	TRBD2	-	TRBJ2-7	TRBV29-1
CASSIGLAGSTTSTDTQYF	TGTGCCAGTAGTATAGGGCTAGCGGGATCCACTACTAGCACAGATACGCAGTATTTT	TRBD2	once	TRBJ2-3	TRBV19
CASSQGRGLVRFYGYTF	TGTGCCAGCAGCCAAGGGAGGGGGCTGGTTAGATTCTATGGCTACACCTTC	TRBD1	-	TRBJ1-2	TRBV14
CAGAGYEQYF	TGTGCCGGAGCAGGCTACGAGCAGTACTTC	-	once	TRBJ2-7	TRBV6-4
CASSPEGAGPYEQYF	TGTGCCAGCAGCCCTGAGGGGGCAGGACCCTACGAGCAGTACTTC	TRBD1	-	TRBJ2-7	TRBV9
CASSVGLAGSYEQYF	TGTGCCAGCAGCGTGGGACTAGCGGGTTCCTACGAGCAGTACTTC	TRBD2	-	TRBJ2-7	TRBV9
CASSEPLKAFF	TGTGCCAGCAGTGAACCCCTAAAAGCTTTCTTT	-	-	TRBJ1-1	TRBV2
CASSYGTGDLGQFF	TGTGCCAGCAGCTACGGGACTGGGGACTTGGGGCAGTTCTTC	-	-	TRBJ2-1	TRBV5-6
CASSTGGGETQYF	TGTGCCAGCAGCACAGGGGGAGGGGAGACCCAGTACTTC	-	-	TRBJ2-5	TRBV5-6
CASSFQRNTEAFF	TGTGCCAGCAGTTTTCAGAGGAACACTGAAGCTTTCTTT	-	-	TRBJ1-1	TRBV28
CASSLSLAGSDEQFF	TGTGCCAGCAGCTTATCTCTAGCAGGGAGCGATGAGCAGTTCTTC	-	-	TRBJ2-1	TRBV7-7
CASSAGRTTMNTEAFF	TGTGCCAGCAGTGCGGGACGGACAACTATGAACACTGAAGCTTTCTTT	-	-	TRBJ1-1	TRBV2
CASSQLDRGSYEQYF	TGCGCCAGCAGCCAACTGGATCGGGGGTCCTACGAGCAGTACTTC	-	-	TRBJ2-7	TRBV4-1
CASRGPFGPEQYF	TGTGCCAGCAGAGGACCCTTTGGGCCCGAGCAGTACTTC	-	-	TRBJ2-7	TRBV27
CASSRTSGRAGDEQFF	TGTGCCAGTAGTAGGACTAGCGGGAGGGCCGGAGATGAGCAGTTCTTC	TRBD2	-	TRBJ2-1	TRBV19
CASSFGSRYEQYF	TGTGCCAGCAGTTTTGGTAGCAGATACGAGCAGTACTTC	-	-	TRBJ2-7	TRBV27
CASSLGQGYDGYTF	TGTGCCAGCAGCTTGGGACAGGGGTACGATGGCTACACCTTC	TRBD1	-	TRBJ1-2	TRBV7-8
CASSPPGTSSGNEQFF	TGTGCCAGCAGTCCTCCCGGGACTAGCAGCGGCAATGAGCAGTTCTTC	TRBD2	-	TRBJ2-1	TRBV7-9
CASSLAGGFNEQYF	TGTGCCAGCAGCTTAGCAGGGGGCTTCAACGAGCAGTACTTC	TRBD1	-	TRBJ2-7	TRBV5-6
CASSGRDPSEKLFF	TGTGCCAGCAGTGGCCGGGACCCCTCTGAAAAACTGTTTTTT	-	once	TRBJ1-4	TRBV25-1
CASSLNRVGEAFF	TGTGCCAGCAGCTTGAATAGGGTGGGGGAAGCTTTCTTT	-	once	TRBJ1-1	TRBV5-5
CASSPRSRPNEKLFF	TGTGCCAGTAGTCCCCGCAGCCGGCCTAATGAAAAACTGTTTTTT	-	-	TRBJ1-4	TRBV19
CASSVGTSPGELFF	TGTGCCAGCAGCGTGGGGACTAGCCCCGGGGAGCTGTTTTTT	TRBD2	few	TRBJ2-2	TRBV9
CATSRDLRVGQNNEQFF	TGTGCCACCAGCAGAGATCTAAGGGTAGGACAGAACAATGAGCAGTTCTTC	-	-	TRBJ2-1	TRBV15
CASSSSGRVTGELFF	TGTGCCAGCAGCTCTAGCGGGAGGGTCACCGGGGAGCTGTTTTTT	TRBD2	-	TRBJ2-2	TRBV5-6
CASSLNRGFYEQYF	TGTGCCAGCAGCTTGAACAGGGGTTTTTACGAGCAGTACTTC	TRBD1	once	TRBJ2-7	TRBV5-4
CASSFSSALTGPQETQYF	TGTGCCAGCAGCTTTTCTTCAGCGCTGACAGGGCCTCAAGAGACCCAGTACTTC	TRBD1	once	TRBJ2-5	TRBV7-9
CASSLKQYEQYF	TGTGCCAGCAGTTTAAAACAATACGAGCAGTACTTC	-	once	TRBJ2-7	TRBV28
CASSQGTGGTDTQYF	TGTGCCAGCAGCCAGGGGACAGGGGGCACAGATACGCAGTATTTT	TRBD1	-	TRBJ2-3	TRBV28
CASSILINSNQPQHF	TGTGCCAGCAGTATTTTAATAAATAGCAATCAGCCCCAGCATTTT	-	-	TRBJ1-5	TRBV28